This T cell receptor (beta chain) emerged from a study of PD-1 blockade in classical Hodgkin lymphoma. Turning to the study itself: Nivolumab was administered to patients intravenously at 3 mg/kg every 2 weeks. Study-wide points: Baseline TCR diversity was reportedly lower in newly diagnosed patients than in healthy donors. It was reported as lower still in relapsed/refractory patients. Excluded were patients who started nivolumab under 1 year after ASCT, a group that had lower diversity.

The V gene's germline CDR1 is MNHEY and CDR2 SMNVEV (reference sequence). This CDR3 contains 16 residues. V was trimmed by 0 bases and J by 3 bases, leaving 14 bases between them. Time point reported: cycle 4 day 1 (C4D1), after around six weeks of nivolumab. Each patient's relapse followed autologous stem cell transplantation, and brentuximab vedotin exposure varied. Complete response, partial response or progressive disease was recorded as best response. TCRdb's copy holds only in-frame clones and misses some; the assay was immunoSEQ multiplex PCR. The top ten clones hold less than 2% of a sample with about 96,000 clones, under 95% of them seen once. A word on this clone: Its specificity is unknown.

This TCR was sampled from a human donor with classical Hodgkin lymphoma. The source was peripheral blood mononuclear cells (PBMCs), collected before the fourth cycle of nivolumab. The chain recombines TRBV27 with TRBJ1-2, with D possibly TRBD1 on 5 matching bases. CDR3 coding DNA: TGTGCCAGCAGTTTATCGGGACCCTCAAATTACTATGGCTACACCTTC. This sequence encodes CASSLSGPSNYYGYTF.